This is a list of T cell receptor beta chains from one sample in a study of blood T cell repertoires in COVID-19. Libraries were prepared by immunoSEQ multiplex PCR; TCRdb keeps only in-frame clonotypes and omits some of them. Of under 95,000 clones in the sample, 80% to 90% were seen once. The sample consisted of peripheral blood. Receptor source: a man aged 80 or over in a cohort sampled during active COVID-19. Both conserved end residues are part of each CDR3.

CDR3: CASTINRGLNTEAFF
J: TRBJ1-1
V: TRBV5-4

CDR3: CAISEFDMNTEAFF
J: TRBJ1-1
V: TRBV10-3

CDR3: CASSRAGTSGGHYEQYF
J: TRBJ2-7
V: TRBV7-2

CDR3: CASKSQGTDYGYTF
J: TRBJ1-2
V: TRBV27

CDR3: CASSWTAEGQPQHF
J: TRBJ1-5
V: TRBV27

CDR3: CASSRGGDGSPLHF
J: TRBJ1-6
V: TRBV19

CDR3: CASSLEVVDRGTGLANEKLFF
J: TRBJ1-4
V: TRBV4-1

CDR3: CASSQILGGGQLNTEAFF
J: TRBJ1-1
V: TRBV4-1

CDR3: CSVEKGGTSGGAKFF
J: TRBJ2-1
V: TRBV29-1

CDR3: CASSQDLTVYNEQFF
J: TRBJ2-1
V: TRBV4-3

CDR3: CASNELTGYSNQPQHF
J: TRBJ1-5
V: TRBV3-1/TRBV3-2

CDR3: CSVESGSGNTIYF
J: TRBJ1-3
V: TRBV29-1

CDR3: CATSDAQGSAYGYTF
J: TRBJ1-2
V: TRBV24-1

CDR3: CSAGTSGGGGTQYF
J: TRBJ2-5
V: TRBV29-1

CDR3: CASSIGQGNQPQHF
J: TRBJ1-5
V: TRBV7-6

CDR3: CASSKDPGVGNQPQHF
J: TRBJ1-5
V: TRBV7-9

CDR3: CASSVDQGFNEKLFF
J: TRBJ1-4
V: TRBV9

CDR3: CASSRSGEAKNIQYF
J: TRBJ2-4
V: TRBV6-5

CDR3: CASSPAGNTEAFF
J: TRBJ1-1
V: TRBV18

CDR3: CSASVRTEAFF
J: TRBJ1-1
V: TRBV20-1

CDR3: CASSRDRGDSPLHF
J: TRBJ1-6
V: TRBV21-1

CDR3: CASSQARGGYTF
J: TRBJ1-2
V: TRBV12-3/TRBV12-4

CDR3: CASSYGQTYQETQYF
J: TRBJ2-5
V: TRBV6-2/TRBV6-3